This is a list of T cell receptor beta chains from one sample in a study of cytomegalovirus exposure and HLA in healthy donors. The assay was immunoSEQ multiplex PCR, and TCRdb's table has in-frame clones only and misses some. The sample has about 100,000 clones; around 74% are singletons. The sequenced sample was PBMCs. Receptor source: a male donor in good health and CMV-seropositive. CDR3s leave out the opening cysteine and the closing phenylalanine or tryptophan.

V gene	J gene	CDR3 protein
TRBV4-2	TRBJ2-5	ASSLLGDREETQY
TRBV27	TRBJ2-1	ASSLVAGLANNEQF
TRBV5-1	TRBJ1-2	ASSLAPTGGSRDYGYT
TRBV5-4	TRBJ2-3	ASSFTSGGTITDTQY
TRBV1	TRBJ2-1	TSSQSTSRGGTEQF
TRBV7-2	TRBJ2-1	ASRTGLPRDEQF
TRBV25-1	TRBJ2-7	ASSTPDPTGPSYEQY
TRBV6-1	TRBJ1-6	ASSESGGPLH
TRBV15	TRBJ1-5	ATSHYDLTDSNQPQH
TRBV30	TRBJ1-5	AWSLTGEQPQH
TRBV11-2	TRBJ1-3	ASSFSVSSGNTIY
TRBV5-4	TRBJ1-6	ASSARVPNSPLH
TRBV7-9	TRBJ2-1	ASSSSGGGSYNEQF
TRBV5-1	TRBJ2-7	ASSPRTGAYEQY
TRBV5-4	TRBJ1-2	ASSSRTGGNYGYT
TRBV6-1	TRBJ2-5	ASSGDIQETQY
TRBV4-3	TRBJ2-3	ASGSGTRGDTQY
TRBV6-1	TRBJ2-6	ASSVTSLSGANVLT
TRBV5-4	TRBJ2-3	ASSAGTGMGTDTQY
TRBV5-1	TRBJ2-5	ASSFPWTGVETQY
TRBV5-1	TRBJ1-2	ASSEDSSYGYT
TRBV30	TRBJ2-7	AWSAPYEQY
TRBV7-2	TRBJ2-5	ASSRGQGALETQY
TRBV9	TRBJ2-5	ASSVGLTLQETQY
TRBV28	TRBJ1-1	ASRSGTGFTEAF
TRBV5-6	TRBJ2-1	ASSLARYEQF
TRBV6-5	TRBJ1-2	ASLGSSSGYT
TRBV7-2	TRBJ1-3	ASSPGNTIY
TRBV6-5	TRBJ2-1	ASGNRGNGDEQF
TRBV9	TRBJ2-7	ASSVAHPGGDEQY
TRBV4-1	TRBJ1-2	ASSGVGGATKYGYT
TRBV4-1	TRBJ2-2	ASSRATGFTGELF
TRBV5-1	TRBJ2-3	ASSTRPGGAGDTQY
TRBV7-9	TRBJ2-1	ASSLGASGANEQF
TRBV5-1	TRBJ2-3	ASSLGPRAGGTDTQY
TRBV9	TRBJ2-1	ASSPPAGVYNEQF
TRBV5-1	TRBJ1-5	ASSLDVSGGGQPQH